A selection of T cell receptor beta chains follows, all from one sample in a study of cytomegalovirus exposure and HLA in healthy donors. Only in-frame clones appear in the TCRdb table, and some are missing; sequencing was by immunoSEQ multiplex PCR. The table includes roughly 140,000 clones, roughly three quarters detected once. Sequencing was carried out using PBMCs. Every receptor here comes from a woman younger than 45 in good health and CMV-seronegative. CDR3s include the opening cysteine and the closing phenylalanine or tryptophan. D genes are given only for firm matches. The size of a clone is reported for some rows only, either as once, few or many, or as a class for expanded clones.

cdr3_length,clone_size,v_call,d_call,j_call,cdr3_nt,cdr3_aa
16,-,TRBV6-6,-,TRBJ2-3,TGTGCCAGCAGGCATCCAACAGGGACCAATCGAGATACGCAGTATTTT,CASRHPTGTNRDTQYF
13,-,TRBV9,-,TRBJ1-5,TGTGCCAGCAGCGCTGGACAGTATCAGCCCCAGCATTTT,CASSAGQYQPQHF
14,-,TRBV5-1,-,TRBJ2-3,TGCGTCAGCAGCTTCCGGGGTGTTGGAGATACGCAGTATTTT,CVSSFRGVGDTQYF
14,-,TRBV2,TRBD1,TRBJ1-5,TGTGCCAGCAGGGAGACAGGGTCAGGTCAGCCCCAGCATTTT,CASRETGSGQPQHF
16,-,TRBV18,-,TRBJ1-1,TGTGCCAGCTCACCACGACAAATTGCGGGGCTTACTGAAGCTTTCTTT,CASSPRQIAGLTEAFF
12,-,TRBV30,-,TRBJ2-2,TGTGCCTGGAGGGGGGCAGGCGGGGAGCTGTTTTTT,CAWRGAGGELFF
15,few,TRBV5-1,-,TRBJ1-4,TGCGCCAGCAGCTTGGTTGGGGCGAACAATGAAAAACTGTTTTTT,CASSLVGANNEKLFF
14,-,TRBV28,-,TRBJ2-7,TGTGCCAGCAGTATCTCCGGGGGTTGGGGCGAGCAGTACTTC,CASSISGGWGEQYF
15,once,TRBV11-2,TRBD2,TRBJ2-1,TGTGCCAGCAGCTTAATCTTGGGGCTAGCGGTATCTCCAATCTTC,CASSLILGLAVSPIF
18,once,TRBV12-5,TRBD2,TRBJ2-5,TGTGCTAGTGGTTTGACGGGACTAGAGGGTCACGCATCACGGACCCAGTACTTC,CASGLTGLEGHASRTQYF
18,-,TRBV4-1,-,TRBJ2-1,TGCGCCAGCAGCCAAGAAGGTCCCCCTAGCATCCCCTACAATGAGCAGTTCTTC,CASSQEGPPSIPYNEQFF
15,-,TRBV29-1,TRBD2,TRBJ2-3,TGCAGCGTTGAAACGTTAGCGGGAGTCACAGATACGCAGTATTTT,CSVETLAGVTDTQYF
12,-,TRBV29-1,-,TRBJ2-3,TGCAGCGCAGGGCGCAGTATGGATACGCAGTATTTT,CSAGRSMDTQYF
11,-,TRBV28,-,TRBJ1-2,TGTGCCAGCAAGAGTACAGGGGGCTACACCTTC,CASKSTGGYTF
13,-,TRBV7-2,TRBD1,TRBJ2-5,TGTGCCAGCAGGACAGGGTATCAAGAGACCCAGTACTTC,CASRTGYQETQYF
16,-,TRBV9,TRBD2,TRBJ2-3,TGTGCCAGCAGTTCCCATTTAGCGGGGGGAACAGATACGCAGTATTTT,CASSSHLAGGTDTQYF
13,-,TRBV29-1,-,TRBJ2-5,TGCAGCGTTCTGAAACAGAACCAAGAGACCCAGTACTTC,CSVLKQNQETQYF
13,-,TRBV25-1,-,TRBJ1-1,TGTGCCAGCAGGCAAACAGGGTTTTGTGAAGCTTTCTTT,CASRQTGFCEAFF
15,-,TRBV5-4,TRBD2,TRBJ2-2,TGTGCCAGCAGCTTACTAGCGGGGGACACCGGGGAGCTGTTTTTT,CASSLLAGDTGELFF
15,-,TRBV10-3,TRBD1,TRBJ1-2,TGTGCCATCAGTGAGATCGGACAGGGGGCTTCGGGCTACACCTTC,CAISEIGQGASGYTF
16,-,TRBV5-6,-,TRBJ2-5,TGTGCCAGCAGCTTGTTCTCGGGGGGCCCCCAGGAGACCCAGTACTTC,CASSLFSGGPQETQYF
16,-,TRBV5-1,TRBD1,TRBJ2-3,TGCGCCAGCAGCTATTTTACAGGGGGCGAGACAGATACGCAGTATTTT,CASSYFTGGETDTQYF
10,-,TRBV2,-,TRBJ2-3,TGTGCCAGCAGTGAACGTACGCAGTATTTT,CASSERTQYF
15,-,TRBV7-9,-,TRBJ2-2,TGTGCCAGCAGCTTACTCGGGGGGCACACCGGGGAGCTGTTTTTT,CASSLLGGHTGELFF
16,-,TRBV9,-,TRBJ2-3,TGTGCCAGCAGCGCCCGACAGGCTGGGGGCACAGATACGCAGTATTTT,CASSARQAGGTDTQYF
15,-,TRBV7-2,-,TRBJ2-1,TGTGCCAGCAGCGCGCAGACCGGGAACTACAATGAGCAGTTCTTC,CASSAQTGNYNEQFF
14,-,TRBV10-3,TRBD1,TRBJ2-1,TGTGCCATCAGTCCGGGACAGGGGGTTGTTGAGCAGTTCTTC,CAISPGQGVVEQFF
17,-,TRBV4-2,-,TRBJ1-1,TGTGCCAGCAGCCAAGATTCGGGCGGAGGGCCCCTAACTGAAGCTTTCTTT,CASSQDSGGGPLTEAFF
14,-,TRBV28,-,TRBJ1-1,TGTGCCAGCAGCTACCTGGACAGGAACACTGAAGCTTTCTTT,CASSYLDRNTEAFF
13,-,TRBV6-1,-,TRBJ1-1,TGTGCCAGCAGTGATGGGCAGGCTGGCGAAGCTTTCTTT,CASSDGQAGEAFF
14,-,TRBV28,-,TRBJ1-2,TGTGCCAGCAGTTTGGCCTCAACCGTCTATGGCTACACCTTC,CASSLASTVYGYTF
14,few,TRBV5-1,TRBD1,TRBJ1-6,TGCGCCAGCAGCGCGGGACAGCTTAATTCACCCCTCCACTTT,CASSAGQLNSPLHF
15,few,TRBV5-1,TRBD1,TRBJ2-2,TGCGCCAGCGCCCCGGGACAGGGATTCGCCGGGGAGCTGTTTTTT,CASAPGQGFAGELFF
15,-,TRBV6-6,TRBD2,TRBJ2-2,TGTGCCAGCAACCGCAGACTAGCCCAAACCGGGGAGCTGTTTTTT,CASNRRLAQTGELFF
18,-,TRBV11-2,TRBD2,TRBJ2-1,TGTGCCAGCAGCTTAGGACTAGCGGGAGGTCGGGTCCGCAATGAGCAGTTCTTC,CASSLGLAGGRVRNEQFF
17,-,TRBV12-5,TRBD2,TRBJ2-3,TGTGCTAGTGCCGCCGGGACTAGCGGGGGCCTAACAGATACGCAGTATTTT,CASAAGTSGGLTDTQYF
15,-,TRBV5-4,TRBD1,TRBJ1-2,TGTGCCAGCAGCTTCCCGGGACAGGGCCTATATGGCTACACCTTC,CASSFPGQGLYGYTF
20,once,TRBV13,-,TRBJ1-6,TGTGCCAGCAGCCCCCTCGCTTTCCGGGGTGGCGGTCCCTATAATTCACCCCTCCACTTT,CASSPLAFRGGGPYNSPLHF
15,once,TRBV7-9,TRBD1,TRBJ2-7,TGTGCCAGCAGCTTAATGGGACAGGGGGCGAGTGAGCAGTACTTC,CASSLMGQGASEQYF
13,few,TRBV29-1,TRBD2,TRBJ2-7,TGCAGCGTCCTTAGCGGGAGAGGTGACGAGCAGTACTTC,CSVLSGRGDEQYF
19,few,TRBV5-1,-,TRBJ2-7,TGCGCCAGCAGCTCGGAGGCCTCCAACTCCCCAAGGTGGAGGGGCGAGCAGTACTTC,CASSSEASNSPRWRGEQYF